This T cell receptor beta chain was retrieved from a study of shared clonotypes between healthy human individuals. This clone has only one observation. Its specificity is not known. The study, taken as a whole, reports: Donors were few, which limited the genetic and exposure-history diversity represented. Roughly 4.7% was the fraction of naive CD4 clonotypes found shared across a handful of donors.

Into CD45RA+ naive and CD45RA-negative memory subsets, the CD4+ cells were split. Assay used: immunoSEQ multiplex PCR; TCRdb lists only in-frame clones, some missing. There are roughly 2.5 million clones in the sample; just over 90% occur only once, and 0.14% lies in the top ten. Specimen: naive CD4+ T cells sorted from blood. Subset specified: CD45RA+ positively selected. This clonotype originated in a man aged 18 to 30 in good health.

The CDR3 sequence is CASSEAWGTNSPLHF. CDR3 sequence (DNA): TGTGCCAGCAGTGAGGCTTGGGGAACTAATTCACCCCTCCACTTT. The chain combines TRBV6-1 with TRBJ1-6; D is unresolved. Trimming cost V 3 bases and J 6 bases, with 12 bases left between them. Per the germline V gene, CDR1 is MNHNS and CDR2 is SASEGT. The CDR3 is 15 amino acids.